The 10 T cell receptor beta chains in this list originate from one sample, sequenced in a study of blood T cell repertoires in COVID-19. Profiled with immunoSEQ multiplex PCR; TCRdb holds only in-frame clones, not every one. This table has about 320,000 clones, 65% to 85% appearing once. The specimen sequenced was peripheral blood. Receptors originate from a woman between 50 and 59 years old with acute or convalescent COVID-19.

The rearrangement links TRBV15 to TRBJ2-3; 9 bases map to TRBD1. The CDR3 is made up of 16 amino acids. Trimming took 4 bases from V and 3 from J; bases not matched to a gene: 8. Germline V lookup: CDR1 LNHNV, CDR2 YYDKDF (reference sequence). Written as DNA, the CDR3 is TGTGCCACCAGCATAGCCCCCGGGACAGGGACAGATACGCAGTATTTT. Translated, it gives CATSIAPGTGTDTQYF.

There are a few counts of this clone. This chain connects TRBV7-8 to TRBJ1-1; possible D gene TRBD1, 6 bases. This CDR3 contains 15 residues. The germline CDR1 and CDR2 sequences are SGHVS and FQNEAQ. The ends were cut back, 5 bases at V and 5 bases at J, with 18 bases in the middle. CDR3 sequence (DNA): TGTGCCAGCAGCCCGAACGGGGGGCCATGGACTGAAGCTTTCTTT. Translating gives CASSPNGGPWTEAFF. Full variable domain (rest looked up from reference TRBV7-8 and TRBJ1-1): GAGVSQSPRYKVAKRGQDVALRCDPISGHVSLFWYQQALGQGPEFLTYFQNEAQLDKSGLPSDRFFAERPEGSVSTLKIQRTQQEDSAVYLCASSPNGGPWTEAFFGQGTRLTVV.

The V gene is TRBV27, the J gene TRBJ2-7; the D gene is possibly TRBD1 (6 bases). Germline loops: CDR1 MNHEY, CDR2 SMNVEV (reference sequence). This CDR3 spans 16 amino acids. The V end lost 7 bases, the J end lost 2 bases, and 21 bases lay between the germline ends. The CDR3 region is CASNSARTGITYEQYV. The CDR3 nucleotides read TGTGCCAGCAACTCAGCCCGAACAGGGATCACCTACGAGCAGTACGTC.

The rearrangement links TRBV4-2 to TRBJ1-4; D ambiguous. The V gene lost 3 bases and the J gene lost 0 bases, with 11 bases spanning the gap. CDR1 is LGHNA and CDR2 is YNFKEQ in the germline V gene. This CDR3 is built from 16 residues. CDR3 protein: CASSHLEGATNEKLFF. The CDR3 DNA is TGTGCCAGCAGCCATCTCGAGGGTGCAACTAATGAAAAACTGTTTTTT.

The rearrangement joins TRBV6-5 to TRBJ2-1, with TRBD2 matching 10 bases. This CDR3 contains 15 residues. The germline gives CDR1 MNHEY, CDR2 SVGAGI. V shed 4 bases and J 5 bases; nucleotides not matched to a gene: 5. The CDR3 is CASSSWTSGNNEQFF. DNA of the CDR3: TGTGCCAGCAGTTCTTGGACTAGCGGCAACAATGAGCAGTTCTTC.

This sequence joins TRBV4-3 and TRBJ1-1, with D possibly being TRBD1 (5 bases). CDR1 LGHNA and CDR2 YSLEER come from the germline V gene. The CDR3 sequence is 15 residues long. V dropped 4 bases and J dropped 3 bases, with 15 bases sitting between them. CDR3 sequence: CASSREGPLDTEAFF. The CDR3 region has the DNA TGCGCCAGCAGCCGGGAGGGGCCCCTGGACACTGAAGCTTTCTTT.

This clone has just one count. The chain has TRBV27 and TRBJ2-7; maybe TRBD2 (6 bases). CDR1 and CDR2 (germline): MNHEY, SMNVEV (reference sequence). This CDR3 is built from 13 residues. The V end lost 2 bases, the J end lost 5 bases, and 10 bases lay between the germline ends. This CDR3 is CASSLGGPDEQYF. The DNA for the CDR3 is TGTGCCAGCAGTTTAGGAGGGCCGGACGAGCAGTACTTC.

The V gene is TRBV3-1 (or the pseudogene TRBV3-2), the J gene TRBJ1-6, with a tentative D call TRBD1 (6 bases). This CDR3 is 13 amino acids long. Germline CDR1 is LGHDT and CDR2 is YNNKEL (reference sequence). V was cut by 4 bases and J by 7 bases, with 8 bases left in between. The CDR3 nucleotides read TGTGCCAGCAGCCGGGACAAGAATTCACCCCTCCACTTT. It codes for CASSRDKNSPLHF.

CDR3: CASSPRAGPYEQYF. The CDR3 bases are TGTGCCAGCAGCCCCAGGGCCGGCCCCTACGAGCAGTACTTC. The V call is TRBV11-2, the J call TRBJ2-7; possible D gene TRBD1, 5 bases. The germline V gene has CDR1 SGHAT and CDR2 FQNNGV. CDR3 length: 14 amino acids. The V gene lost 5 bases and the J gene lost 2 bases, with 13 bases spanning the gap.

This chain links TRBV4-3 with TRBJ2-7, with D possibly TRBD1 on 5 matching bases. Trimming took 4 bases from V and 6 from J, leaving 10 bases between them. This CDR3 spans 12 amino acids. Per germline, CDR1 LGHNA and CDR2 YSLEER. CDR3 amino acids: CASSRDQGEQYF. DNA of the CDR3: TGCGCCAGCAGCCGCGACCAGGGCGAGCAGTACTTC.